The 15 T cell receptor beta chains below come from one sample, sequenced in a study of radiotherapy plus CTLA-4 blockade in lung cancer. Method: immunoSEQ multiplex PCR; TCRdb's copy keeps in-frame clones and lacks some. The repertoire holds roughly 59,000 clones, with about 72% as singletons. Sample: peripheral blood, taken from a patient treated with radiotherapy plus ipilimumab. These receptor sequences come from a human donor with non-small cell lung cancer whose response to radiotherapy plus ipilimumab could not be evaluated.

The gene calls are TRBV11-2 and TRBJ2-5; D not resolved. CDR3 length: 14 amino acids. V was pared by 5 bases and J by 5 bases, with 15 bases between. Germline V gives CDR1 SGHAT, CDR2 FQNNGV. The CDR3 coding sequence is TGTGCCAGCAGCCTCCCGGATTTGAGGGAGACCCAGTACTTC. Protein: CASSLPDLRETQYF.

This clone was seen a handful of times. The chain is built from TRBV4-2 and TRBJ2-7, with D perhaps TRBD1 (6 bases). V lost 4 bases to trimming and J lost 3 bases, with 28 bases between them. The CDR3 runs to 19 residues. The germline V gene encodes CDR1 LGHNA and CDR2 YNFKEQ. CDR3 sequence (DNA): TGTGCCAGCAGCCTTTCTAGGGGGTGGGGATTCTTTCGGGACTACGAGCAGTACTTC. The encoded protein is CASSLSRGWGFFRDYEQYF.

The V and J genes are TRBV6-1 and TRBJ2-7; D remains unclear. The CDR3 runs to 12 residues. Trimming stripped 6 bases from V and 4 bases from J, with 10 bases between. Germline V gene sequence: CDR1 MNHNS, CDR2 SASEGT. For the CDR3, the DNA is TGTGCCAGCAGCCACTCCCTTTACGAGCAGTACTTC. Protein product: CASSHSLYEQYF.

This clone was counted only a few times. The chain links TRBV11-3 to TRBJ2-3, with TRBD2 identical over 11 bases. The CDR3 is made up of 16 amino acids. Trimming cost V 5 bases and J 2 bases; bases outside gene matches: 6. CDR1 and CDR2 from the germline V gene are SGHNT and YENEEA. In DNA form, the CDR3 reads TGTGCCAGCAGCCCCGGGACTAGCGGATACACAGATACGCAGTATTTT. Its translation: CASSPGTSGYTDTQYF.

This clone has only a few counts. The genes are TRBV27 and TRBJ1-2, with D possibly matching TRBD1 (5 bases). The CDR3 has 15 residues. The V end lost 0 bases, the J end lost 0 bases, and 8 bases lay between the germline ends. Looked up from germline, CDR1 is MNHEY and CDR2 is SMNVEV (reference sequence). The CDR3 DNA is TGTGCCAGCAGTTTATCGGGCAGGGCTAACTATGGCTACACCTTC. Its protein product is CASSLSGRANYGYTF.

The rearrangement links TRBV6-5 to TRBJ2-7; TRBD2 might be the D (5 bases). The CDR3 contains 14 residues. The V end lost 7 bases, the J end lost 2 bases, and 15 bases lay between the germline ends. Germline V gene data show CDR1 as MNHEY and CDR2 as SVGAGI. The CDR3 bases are TGTGCCAGCACCCCGAGGACTGGGGCCTACGAGCAGTACTTC. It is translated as CASTPRTGAYEQYF.

CDR3 bases: TGTGCCAGCAGCTTATTGAGGCCAGACGGGTCCGGGAACACCATATATTTT. It codes for CASSLLRPDGSGNTIYF. J is TRBJ1-3 and V is TRBV5-4; D is unresolved. CDR1 SGHNT and CDR2 YYREEE come from the germline V gene (reference sequence). This CDR3 is built from 17 residues. V was clipped by 2 bases and J by 7 bases, with 22 bases between them.

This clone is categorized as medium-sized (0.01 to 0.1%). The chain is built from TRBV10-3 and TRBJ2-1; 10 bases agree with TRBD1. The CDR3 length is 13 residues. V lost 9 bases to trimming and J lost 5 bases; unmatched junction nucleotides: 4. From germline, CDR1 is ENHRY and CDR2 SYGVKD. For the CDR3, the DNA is TGTGCCATACCCGGGACAGGGGACAATGAGCAGTTCTTC. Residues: CAIPGTGDNEQFF.

The CDR3 is CASSLVRERGDTQYF. CDR3 bases: TGTGCCAGCAGCTTAGTTCGGGAGCGGGGGGATACGCAGTATTTT. J is TRBJ2-3 and V is TRBV7-6, with 8 bases lining up with TRBD2. CDR1 and CDR2 (germline): SGHVS, FNYEAQ. This CDR3 has 15 amino acids. Losses at the gene ends were 1 base for V and 6 bases for J; bases not matched to a gene: 6.

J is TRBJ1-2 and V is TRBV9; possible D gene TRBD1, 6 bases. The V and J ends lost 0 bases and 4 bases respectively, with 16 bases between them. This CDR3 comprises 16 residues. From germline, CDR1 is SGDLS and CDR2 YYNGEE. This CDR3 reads CASSVDKTGISYGYTF. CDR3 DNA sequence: TGTGCCAGCAGCGTAGATAAGACAGGAATTTCCTATGGCTACACCTTC.

The chain's CDR3 is CASSYLRDRGSEQYF. As DNA, the CDR3 is TGTGCCAGCAGTTACCTCCGGGACAGGGGGTCCGAGCAGTACTTC. The chain links TRBV6-5 to TRBJ2-7; 11 bases match TRBD1. The CDR3 has 15 residues. The V and J ends lost 2 bases and 6 bases, in that order; junction bases with no gene match: 6. Germline values: CDR1 MNHEY, CDR2 SVGAGI.

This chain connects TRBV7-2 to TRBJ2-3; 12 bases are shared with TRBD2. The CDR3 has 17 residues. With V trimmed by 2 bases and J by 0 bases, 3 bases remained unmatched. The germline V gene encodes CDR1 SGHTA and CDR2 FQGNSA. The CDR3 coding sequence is TGTGCCAGCAGCTTAAGACTAGCGGGGGCGAGCACAGATACGCAGTATTTT. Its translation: CASSLRLAGASTDTQYF.

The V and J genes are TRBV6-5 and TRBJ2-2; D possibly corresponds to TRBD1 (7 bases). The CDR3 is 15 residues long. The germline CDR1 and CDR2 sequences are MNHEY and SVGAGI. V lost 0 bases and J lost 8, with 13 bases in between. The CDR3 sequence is CASSYSGQRAGELFF. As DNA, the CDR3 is TGTGCCAGCAGTTACTCGGGACAGCGGGCTGGGGAGCTGTTTTTT.

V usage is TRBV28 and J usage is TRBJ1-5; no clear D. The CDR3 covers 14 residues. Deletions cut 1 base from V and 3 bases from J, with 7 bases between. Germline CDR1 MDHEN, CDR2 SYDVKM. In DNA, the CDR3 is TGTGCCAGCAGTTTATCCACTACCAATCAGCCCCAGCATTTT. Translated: CASSLSTTNQPQHF. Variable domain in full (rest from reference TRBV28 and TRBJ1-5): DVKVTQSSRYLVKRTGEKVFLECVQDMDHENMFWYRQDPGLGLRLIYFSYDVKMKEKGDIPEGYSVSREKKERFSLILESASTNQTSMYLCASSLSTTNQPQHFGDGTRLSIL.

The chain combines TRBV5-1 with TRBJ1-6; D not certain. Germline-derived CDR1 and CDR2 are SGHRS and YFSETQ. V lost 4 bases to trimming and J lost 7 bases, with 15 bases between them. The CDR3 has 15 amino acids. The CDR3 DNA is TGCGCCAGCAGCCGAGGCGTCGAGAGGAATTCACCCCTCCACTTT. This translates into CASSRGVERNSPLHF.